The text below deals with one T cell receptor (beta chain). The CDR3 has 14 amino acids. CDR1 is SGHAT and CDR2 is FQNNGV in the germline V gene. V was shortened by 6 bases and J by 2 bases, with 8 bases between the two germline ends. Methods used by the authors: The assay estimated nucleated cells by amplifying reference gene primers. This table comes from immunoSEQ multiplex PCR, and its TCRdb copy is limited to in-frame clones, with some not included. V, J and clone size derive from that table, while D and trimming were established from the DNA sequence. The table has roughly 240,000 clones, more than 75% seen once; the top ten hold about 2.9%. This sample was taken from a study of blood T cell repertoires in COVID-19. Across the study: Whether acute or convalescent, the COVID-19 samples came from the United States, Italy and Spain. PBMCs, B-cell-depleted T cells, or T cells were the source of the cDNA or gDNA that made up the material.

The specimen sequenced was peripheral blood. The J gene is TRBJ2-6, the V gene TRBV11-2; D possibly corresponds to TRBD2 (5 bases). The sequence derives from a woman in her 30s who had recovered from COVID-19. The CDR3 nucleotides read TGTGCCAGCAGGAGGGTAACTGGGGCCAACGTCCTGACTTTC. Translation gives CASRRVTGANVLTF. Full variable domain (rest looked up from reference TRBV11-2 and TRBJ2-6): EAGVAQSPRYKIIEKRQSVAFWCNPISGHATLYWYQQILGQGPKLLIQFQNNGVVDDSQLPKDRFSAERLKGVDSTLKIQPAKLEDSAVYLCASRRVTGANVLTFGAGSRLTVL.